This record concerns one T cell receptor (beta chain) sequence. The antigen is undetermined. Gene names are the mouse ones. The data derive from a study of tissue T cells after allogeneic stem cell transplantation. Assay: immunoSEQ multiplex PCR; the TCRdb copy retains only in-frame clones and omits some. The table includes nearly 50,000 clones, around 69% detected once. General observations from the study: Shared clones across patients were few; motif clustering revealed tissue-specific shared signatures.

The clonotype was recovered from a pool of C57BL/6 mice in good health. Specimen: sorted cells pooled from one or two spleens.

The sequenced CDR3 bases are TGTGCCAGCAGCCAGGGACGCCTATATGAACAGTAC. Protein sequence: CASSQGRLYEQY. The entire CDR3 sequence reads CASSQGRLYEQYF. V and J are TRBV15 and TRBJ2-7; the D gene could be TRBD1 or TRBD2 (5 bases each). The CDR3 extends 1 residue past the end of the read, so its final part is completed from the germline J gene. The V gene's germline CDR1 is SGHND and CDR2 FRSKSL. Trimming stripped 6 bases from V and 4 bases from J, with 13 bases between. The CDR3 is made up of 13 amino acids.